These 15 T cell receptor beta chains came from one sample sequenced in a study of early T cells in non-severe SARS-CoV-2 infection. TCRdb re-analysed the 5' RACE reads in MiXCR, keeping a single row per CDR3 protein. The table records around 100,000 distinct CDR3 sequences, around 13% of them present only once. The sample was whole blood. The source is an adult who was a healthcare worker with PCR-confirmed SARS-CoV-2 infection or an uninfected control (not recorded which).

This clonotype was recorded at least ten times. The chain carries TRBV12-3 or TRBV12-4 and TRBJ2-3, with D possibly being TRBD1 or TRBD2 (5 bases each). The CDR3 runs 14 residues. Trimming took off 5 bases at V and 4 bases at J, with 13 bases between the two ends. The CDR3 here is CASSPSGASDTQYF. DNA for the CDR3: TGTGCCAGCAGTCCCTCCGGGGCCTCAGATACGCAGTATTTT.

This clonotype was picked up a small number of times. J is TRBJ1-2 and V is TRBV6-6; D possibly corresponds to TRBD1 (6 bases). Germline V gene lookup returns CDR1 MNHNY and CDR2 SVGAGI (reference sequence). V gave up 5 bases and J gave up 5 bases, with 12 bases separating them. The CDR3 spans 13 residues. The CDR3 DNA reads TGTGCCAGCAGTCAGGGACATAAGTATGGCTACACCTTC. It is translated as CASSQGHKYGYTF.

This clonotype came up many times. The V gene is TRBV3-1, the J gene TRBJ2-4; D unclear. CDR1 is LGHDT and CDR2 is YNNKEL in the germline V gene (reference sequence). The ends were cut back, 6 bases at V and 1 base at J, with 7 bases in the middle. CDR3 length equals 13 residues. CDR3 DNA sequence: TGTGCCAGCAGGCCCCGGGCCAAAAACATTCAGTACTTC. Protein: CASRPRAKNIQYF. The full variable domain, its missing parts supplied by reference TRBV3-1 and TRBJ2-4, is DTAVSQTPKYLVTQMGNDKSIKCEQNLGHDTMYWYKQDSKKFLKIMFSYNNKELIINETVPNRFSPKSPDKAHLNLHINSLELGDSAVYFCASRPRAKNIQYFGAGTRLSVL.

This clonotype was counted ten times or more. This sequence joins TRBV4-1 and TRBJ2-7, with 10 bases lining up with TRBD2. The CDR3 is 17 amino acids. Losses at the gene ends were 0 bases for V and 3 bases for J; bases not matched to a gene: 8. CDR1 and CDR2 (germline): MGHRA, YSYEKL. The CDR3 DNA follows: TGCGCCAGCAGCCAAGATGCAGCGACTAGCGGGTTCTACGAGCAGTACTTC. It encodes CASSQDAATSGFYEQYF.

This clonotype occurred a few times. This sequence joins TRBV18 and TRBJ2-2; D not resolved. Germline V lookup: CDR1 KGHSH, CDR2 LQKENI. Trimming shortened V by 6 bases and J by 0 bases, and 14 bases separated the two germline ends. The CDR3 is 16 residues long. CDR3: CASSPFSTTNTGELFF. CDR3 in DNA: TGTGCCAGCTCGCCTTTCAGCACAACGAACACCGGGGAGCTGTTTTTT.

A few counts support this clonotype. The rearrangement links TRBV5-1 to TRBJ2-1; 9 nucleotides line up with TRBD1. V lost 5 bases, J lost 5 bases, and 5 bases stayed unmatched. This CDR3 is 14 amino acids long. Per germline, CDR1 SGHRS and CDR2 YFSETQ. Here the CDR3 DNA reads TGCGCCAGCAGTCGGGACAGGGAAAACAATGAGCAGTTCTTC. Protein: CASSRDRENNEQFF.

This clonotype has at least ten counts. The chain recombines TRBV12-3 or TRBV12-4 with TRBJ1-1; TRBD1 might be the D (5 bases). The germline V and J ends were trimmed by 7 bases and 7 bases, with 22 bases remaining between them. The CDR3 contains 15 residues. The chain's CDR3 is CASTPEGLSISEAFF. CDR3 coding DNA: TGTGCCAGCACTCCTGAGGGGCTGTCCATTAGTGAAGCTTTCTTT.

This CDR3 is CASNSRTAAGETQYF. CDR3 coding DNA: TGCGCCAGCAACTCCCGGACGGCCGCGGGAGAGACCCAGTACTTC. The rearrangement joins TRBV5-1 to TRBJ2-5; weak D call: TRBD2 (5 bases). The V gene's germline CDR1 is SGHRS and CDR2 YFSETQ. The CDR3 is made up of 15 amino acids. Deletions cut 6 bases from V and 4 bases from J, with 19 bases between. The complete variable domain, with remaining parts taken from reference TRBV5-1 and TRBJ2-5, reads KAGVTQTPRYLIKTRGQQVTLSCSPISGHRSVSWYQQTPGQGLQFLFEYFSETQRNKGNFPGRFSGRQFSNSRSEMNVSTLELGDSALYLCASNSRTAAGETQYFGPGTRLLVL.

The CDR3: CASSPIAGGLYEQYF. The CDR3 region has the DNA TGTGCCAGCAGCCCAATAGCGGGAGGATTGTACGAGCAGTACTTC. The chain has TRBV9 and TRBJ2-7; TRBD2 matches at 10 bases. This CDR3 is 15 amino acids long. Germline V lookup: CDR1 SGDLS, CDR2 YYNGEE. Trimming removed 4 bases from V and 4 bases from J; junction bases left unmatched: 8.

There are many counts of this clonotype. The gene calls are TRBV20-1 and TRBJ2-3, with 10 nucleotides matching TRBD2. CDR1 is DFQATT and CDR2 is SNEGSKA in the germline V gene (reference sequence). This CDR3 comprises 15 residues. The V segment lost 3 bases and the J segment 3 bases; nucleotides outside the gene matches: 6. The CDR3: CSASPASGRTDTQYF. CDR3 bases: TGCAGTGCTAGTCCCGCTAGCGGGAGAACAGATACGCAGTATTTT.

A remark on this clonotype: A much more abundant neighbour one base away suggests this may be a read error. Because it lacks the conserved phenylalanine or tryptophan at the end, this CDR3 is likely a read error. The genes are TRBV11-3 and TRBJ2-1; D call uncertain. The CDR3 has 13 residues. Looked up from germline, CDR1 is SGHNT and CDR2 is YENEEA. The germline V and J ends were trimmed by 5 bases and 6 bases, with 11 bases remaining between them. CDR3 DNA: TGTGCCAGCAGCATGCCCCCCCCCAATGAGCAGTTCCTC. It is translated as CASSMPPPNEQFL.

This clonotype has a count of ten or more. CDR3 DNA sequence: TGCAGTGGGAGAGAGGGTCCGGGGACGGACTTATACAATGAGCAGTTCTTC. Translation: CSGREGPGTDLYNEQFF. V gene TRBV20-1 combines with J gene TRBJ2-1; D is perhaps TRBD1 or TRBD2 (5 bases each). Germline CDR1 is DFQATT and CDR2 is SNEGSKA (reference sequence). Trimming shortened V by 7 bases and J by 4 bases, and 26 bases separated the two germline ends. The CDR3 runs 17 residues.

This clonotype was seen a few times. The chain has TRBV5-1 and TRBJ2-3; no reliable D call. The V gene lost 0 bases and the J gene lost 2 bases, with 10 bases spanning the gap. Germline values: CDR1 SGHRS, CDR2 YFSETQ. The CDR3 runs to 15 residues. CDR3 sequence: CASSLEQPITDTQYF. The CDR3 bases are TGCGCCAGCAGCTTGGAACAGCCAATCACAGATACGCAGTATTTT. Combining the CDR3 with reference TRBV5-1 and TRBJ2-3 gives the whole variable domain KAGVTQTPRYLIKTRGQQVTLSCSPISGHRSVSWYQQTPGQGLQFLFEYFSETQRNKGNFPGRFSGRQFSNSRSEMNVSTLELGDSALYLCASSLEQPITDTQYFGPGTRLTVL.

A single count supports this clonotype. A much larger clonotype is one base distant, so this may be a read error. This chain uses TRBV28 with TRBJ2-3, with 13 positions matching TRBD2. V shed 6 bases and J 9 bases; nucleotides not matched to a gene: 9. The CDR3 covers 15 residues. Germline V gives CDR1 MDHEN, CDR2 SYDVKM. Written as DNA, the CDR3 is TGTGCCAGCAGCCGACCGGGACTAGCGGGAAGGACGCAGTATTTT. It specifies CASSRPGLAGRTQYF.

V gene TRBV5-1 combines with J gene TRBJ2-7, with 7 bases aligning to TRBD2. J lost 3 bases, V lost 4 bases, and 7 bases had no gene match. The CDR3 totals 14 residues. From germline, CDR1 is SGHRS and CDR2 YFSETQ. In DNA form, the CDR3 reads TGCGCCAGCAGCCCCGCGCTAGCGGACTACGAGCAGTACTTC. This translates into CASSPALADYEQYF. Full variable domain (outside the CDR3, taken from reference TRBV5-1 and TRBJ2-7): KAGVTQTPRYLIKTRGQQVTLSCSPISGHRSVSWYQQTPGQGLQFLFEYFSETQRNKGNFPGRFSGRQFSNSRSEMNVSTLELGDSALYLCASSPALADYEQYFGPGTRLTVT.